This record covers a single T cell receptor beta chain. The record originates from a study of blood T cells in healthy people across ages. A J-beta primer mix and a sample-barcoded 5' primer were used in a second PCR of roughly 6 to 11 cycles. TCRdb itself ran the 5' RACE reads through MiXCR, one entry per CDR3 protein. The sample comprises 850,000 to 1,000,000 distinct CDR3 sequences, 45% to 60% of which are singletons, and over 20% rests with the top ten. Trimming shortened V by 6 bases and J by 7 bases, and 28 bases separated the two germline ends. This CDR3 is 17 amino acids long. From germline, CDR1 is MGHRA and CDR2 YSYEKL.

This receptor was taken from a woman in her sixties in good health. Specimen: blood. V is TRBV4-1 and J is TRBJ2-7, with D hard to call. CDR3: CASSQIPGSSRNNEQYF. CDR3 nucleotides: TGCGCCAGCAGTCAAATCCCCGGCAGCAGTAGAAACAATGAGCAGTACTTC.